Shown below are 25 T cell receptor beta chains from a single sample sequenced in a study of T cell clones after liver transplantation. Here immunoSEQ multiplex PCR was the method, and the copy in TCRdb shows in-frame clones only, minus some. The data contain approximately 11,000 clones, 60% to 75% of them singletons. The source material was CD4+ T cells from blood, sampled 30 to 34 months after liver transplant. Receptors were obtained from a human patient who received a liver transplant. Among the T cells, some may be from the graft donor.

The V gene is TRBV19, the J gene TRBJ2-1; a possible D gene is TRBD2 (7 bases). With 3 bases removed from V and 8 bases from J, the gap between germline ends came to 17 bases. This CDR3 comprises 15 residues. From germline, CDR1 is LNHDA and CDR2 SQIVND (reference sequence). The CDR3 here is CASSMGGPVVDEQFF. The CDR3 DNA reads TGTGCCAGTAGTATGGGGGGGCCAGTTGTCGATGAGCAGTTCTTC. The full variable domain, rest sourced from reference TRBV19 and TRBJ2-1, is DGGITQSPKYLFRKEGQNVTLSCEQNLNHDAMYWYRQDPGQGLRLIYYSQIVNDFQKGDIAEGYSVSREKKESFPLTVTSAQKNPTAFYLCASSMGGPVVDEQFFGPGTRLTVL.

The chain employs TRBV7-9 and TRBJ1-5; D call uncertain. V gave up 1 base and J gave up 7 bases, with 5 bases separating them. Germline loops: CDR1 SEHNR, CDR2 FQNEAQ (reference sequence). The CDR3 contains 12 residues. As DNA, the CDR3 is TGTGCCAGCAGCTTAGAAACACAGCCCCAGCATTTT. This encodes CASSLETQPQHF.

The chain recombines TRBV11-2 with TRBJ1-2; D perhaps matches TRBD1 (6 bases). Germline CDR1 SGHAT, CDR2 FQNNGV. This CDR3 spans 17 amino acids. V lost 2 bases and J 6 bases, leaving 22 bases between the germline ends. The CDR3 DNA is TGTGCCAGCAGCTTATCTCTGGGGGCGGGTGTACAGGATGGCTACACCTTC. Translating gives CASSLSLGAGVQDGYTF.

The J gene is TRBJ1-2, the V gene TRBV6-5; no firm D call. The CDR3 contains 15 residues. Trimming left V 0 bases short and J 4 bases short, with 12 bases between. Germline-derived CDR1 and CDR2 are MNHEY and SVGAGI. This chain's CDR3 is CASSYSSGNTYGYTF. CDR3 nucleotide sequence: TGTGCCAGCAGTTACTCATCGGGCAATACCTATGGCTACACCTTC.

The rearrangement links TRBV5-1 to TRBJ2-7; D call uncertain. Per the germline V gene, CDR1 is SGHRS and CDR2 is YFSETQ. The CDR3 covers 15 residues. V lost 1 base, J lost 7 bases, and 18 bases lay in between. The DNA of the CDR3 is TGCGCCAGCAGCTTGTATGGACCCGTGAATGGGGAGCAGTACTTC. Its translation is CASSLYGPVNGEQYF. Filled out from reference TRBV5-1 and TRBJ2-7, the complete variable domain reads KAGVTQTPRYLIKTRGQQVTLSCSPISGHRSVSWYQQTPGQGLQFLFEYFSETQRNKGNFPGRFSGRQFSNSRSEMNVSTLELGDSALYLCASSLYGPVNGEQYFGPGTRLTVT.

The chain combines TRBV11-3 with TRBJ2-7; TRBD1 might be the D (5 bases). V lost 1 base and J lost 4, with 8 bases in between. The CDR3 is 13 amino acids. Germline CDR1 SGHNT, CDR2 YENEEA. The CDR3 coding sequence is TGTGCCAGCAGCTTAGTAGGGGATTACGAGCAGTACGTC. This translates into CASSLVGDYEQYV.

The V call is TRBV27, the J call TRBJ2-1, with 12 bases that match TRBD2. With V trimmed by 0 bases and J by 8 bases, 11 bases remained unmatched. The CDR3 contains 18 residues. Germline V gene sequence: CDR1 MNHEY, CDR2 SMNVEV (reference sequence). Here the CDR3 reads CASSLSRPGLAGWDEQFF. The DNA for the CDR3 is TGTGCCAGCAGTTTATCCCGACCCGGACTAGCGGGATGGGATGAGCAGTTCTTC.

The genes are TRBV6-5 and TRBJ2-2; the D gene is possibly TRBD2 (5 bases). V shed 0 bases and J shed 6 bases, with 8 bases lying between them. This CDR3 is 14 amino acids long. CDR1 is MNHEY, CDR2 SVGAGI, per germline. The CDR3 reads CASSYSRGAGELFF. In nucleotides, the CDR3 is TGTGCCAGCAGTTACTCCCGGGGTGCCGGGGAGCTGTTTTTT.

Notes on this clone: This same CDR3 is encoded by further DNA sequences in the sample. The chain uses TRBV19 and TRBJ1-5; D perhaps matches TRBD1 (5 bases). Per germline, CDR1 LNHDA and CDR2 SQIVND (reference sequence). The V gene lost 1 base and the J gene lost 7 bases, with 11 bases spanning the gap. The CDR3 length is 14 residues. The CDR3 DNA is TGTGCCAGTAGTATAGGGGGGGGAGGACAGCCCCAGCATTTT. It translates to CASSIGGGGQPQHF.

V is TRBV5-6 and J is TRBJ2-6, with D unresolved. V dropped 0 bases and J dropped 0 bases, with 7 bases sitting between them. The CDR3 has 16 amino acids. Germline V gene lookup returns CDR1 SGHDT and CDR2 YYEEEE. This CDR3 is CASSLVPGSGANVLTF. The CDR3 nucleotides read TGTGCCAGCAGCTTGGTGCCGGGCTCTGGGGCCAACGTCCTGACTTTC.

CDR3 residues: CASSRGTSSYF. CDR3 nucleotides: TGTGCCAGCAGTCGTGGGACTAGTAGCTATTTT. The chain is built from TRBV28 and TRBJ2-3, with 8 positions matching TRBD2. The CDR3 has 11 residues. Unmatched junction bases numbered 7, after V lost 5 bases and J lost 15 bases. CDR1 MDHEN and CDR2 SYDVKM come from the germline V gene.

The genes are TRBV11-2 and TRBJ2-1; D is uncertain. The CDR3 runs to 12 residues. Trimming left V 8 bases short and J 0 bases short, with 5 bases between. The V gene's germline CDR1 is SGHAT and CDR2 FQNNGV. DNA for the CDR3: TGTGCCAGCTTTAACTCCTACAATGAGCAGTTCTTC. This encodes CASFNSYNEQFF.

V gene TRBV4-1 combines with J gene TRBJ1-1, with D perhaps matching TRBD1 (5 bases). There are 19 residues in the CDR3. The germline V gene encodes CDR1 MGHRA and CDR2 YSYEKL. Trimming left V 3 bases short and J 6 bases short, with 29 bases between. CDR3 loop: CASSHLSRQGYGFLAEAFF. CDR3 bases: TGCGCCAGCAGCCACTTGAGTCGCCAGGGCTACGGATTTTTAGCTGAAGCTTTCTTT.

The gene calls are TRBV5-1 and TRBJ1-1, with D perhaps TRBD1 (5 bases). V was cut by 4 bases and J by 3 bases, with 13 bases left in between. The CDR3 contains 14 residues. CDR1 is SGHRS and CDR2 is YFSETQ in the germline V gene. Here the CDR3 DNA reads TGCGCCAGCAGCCGGACACCGGAGGACACTGAAGCTTTCTTT. Residues: CASSRTPEDTEAFF.

The chain is built from TRBV7-9 and TRBJ1-4; D is uncertain. Germline V lookup: CDR1 SEHNR, CDR2 FQNEAQ (reference sequence). V was shortened by 6 bases and J by 0 bases, with 11 bases between the two germline ends. The CDR3 loop spans 15 amino acids. The CDR3, as DNA: TGTGCCAGCAGGCCCAAGGATGCAACTAATGAAAAACTGTTTTTT. Translation gives CASRPKDATNEKLFF.

The V gene is TRBV19, the J gene TRBJ1-5; possibly TRBD1 for D (6 bases). V was shortened by 5 bases and J by 2 bases, with 13 bases between the two germline ends. The CDR3 length is 15 residues. Germline values: CDR1 LNHDA, CDR2 SQIVND (reference sequence). The CDR3 loop reads CASSSIRGGNQPQHF. The CDR3 DNA is TGTGCCAGTAGTTCGATCAGGGGAGGCAATCAGCCCCAGCATTTT.

The count of this clone is one. The chain links TRBV4-1 to TRBJ2-7; the D is unclear. The CDR3 is 15 residues long. The germline V gene has CDR1 MGHRA and CDR2 YSYEKL. V lost 4 bases and J lost 2, with 15 bases in between. CDR3 residues: CASSLGRLTPYEQYF. CDR3 sequence (DNA): TGCGCCAGCAGCCTAGGACGTCTGACCCCCTACGAGCAGTACTTC.

The CDR3 reads CASSLGEGNEQFF. Written as DNA, the CDR3 is TGCGCCAGCAGCTTGGGCGAGGGCAATGAGCAGTTCTTC. The chain couples TRBV5-1 to TRBJ2-1; a possible D gene is TRBD2 (5 bases). Germline CDR1 SGHRS, CDR2 YFSETQ. The CDR3 length is 13 residues. V lost 0 bases to trimming and J lost 6 bases, with 7 bases between them.

The chain combines TRBV6-1 with TRBJ1-5; 10 nucleotides match TRBD1. CDR1 and CDR2 from the germline V gene are MNHNS and SASEGT. The trim removed 6 bases at V and 7 bases at J, leaving 9 bases unmatched. The CDR3 extends over 15 amino acids. CDR3 residues: CASRTRDRGSQPQHF. The CDR3 nucleotides are TGTGCCAGCAGAACCCGGGACAGGGGTTCGCAGCCCCAGCATTTT.

The gene calls are TRBV7-9 and TRBJ1-1; TRBD1 matches at 7 bases. J gave up 3 bases and V 6 bases, and 4 bases lay outside the gene matches. From germline, CDR1 is SEHNR and CDR2 FQNEAQ (reference sequence). The CDR3 spans 13 residues. This CDR3 is CASRWTGDTEAFF. The DNA for the CDR3 is TGTGCCAGCAGATGGACAGGAGACACTGAAGCTTTCTTT.

The chain uses TRBV10-3 and TRBJ2-2; maybe TRBD1 (5 bases). With 6 bases removed from V and 3 bases from J, the gap between germline ends came to 20 bases. The germline V gene has CDR1 ENHRY and CDR2 SYGVKD. The CDR3 totals 17 residues. For the CDR3, the DNA is TGTGCCATCAGCGTTAAGGGGCCCCGTACCGACACCGGGGAGCTGTTTTTT. Amino acids: CAISVKGPRTDTGELFF.

The DNA of the CDR3 is TGTGCCAGCAGCTTATCCACGACAGGCCTGTTGCAGTTCTTC. It encodes CASSLSTTGLLQFF. The chain couples TRBV13 to TRBJ2-1, with TRBD1 as a possible D gene (6 bases). Per the germline V gene, CDR1 is PRHDT and CDR2 is FYEKMQ (reference sequence). Trimming cost V 2 bases and J 12 bases, with 17 bases left between them. The CDR3 has 14 residues.

In DNA form, the CDR3 reads TGTGCCAGCAGCTTAGGGTCTCTTGGCACAGATACGCAGTATTTT. It specifies CASSLGSLGTDTQYF. V usage is TRBV9 and J usage is TRBJ2-3; D not resolved. Trimming stripped 4 bases from V and 1 base from J, with 13 bases between. Per germline, CDR1 SGDLS and CDR2 YYNGEE. This CDR3 contains 15 residues.

The V call is TRBV28, the J call TRBJ2-7; either TRBD1 or TRBD2 may fit D (5 bases each). The V gene lost 6 bases and the J gene lost 2 bases, with 23 bases spanning the gap. Germline V gene sequence: CDR1 MDHEN, CDR2 SYDVKM. The CDR3 runs to 17 residues. The CDR3 loop reads CASRPRGAGTTTYEQYV. The CDR3 DNA is TGTGCCAGCAGACCCCGAGGGGCAGGGACGACCACCTACGAGCAGTACGTC.

This chain links TRBV27 with TRBJ2-4; D possibly uses TRBD1 or TRBD2 (5 bases each). This CDR3 region has 14 residues. The V and J ends lost 3 bases and 2 bases respectively, with 8 bases between them. Germline V gene data show CDR1 as MNHEY and CDR2 as SMNVEV (reference sequence). The CDR3, as DNA: TGTGCCAGCAGTTTCGAGGGGACCAAAAACATTCAGTACTTC. Translated, it gives CASSFEGTKNIQYF.